This T cell receptor beta chain was sequenced for a study of graft-versus-host responses after intestinal transplantation. Study information: Following induction with anti-thymocyte globulin, all recipients were given tacrolimus and steroids for 2 to 4 years. Study-wide points: Researchers found GvH clones in recipient marrow, and some showed up first in ileum or blood.

Regarding this clone: Its antigen is unidentified.

The CDR3 runs to 16 residues. Germline-derived CDR1 and CDR2 are SGDLS and YYNGEE. V lost 0 bases, J lost 2 bases, and 11 bases lay in between. Clones were sequenced by immunoSEQ multiplex PCR, and TCRdb holds only the in-frame ones, with some missing. The data hold roughly 100,000 clones, with 80% to 95% observed a single time. The source of this sequence is a human donor who received an intestinal transplant. Here the sequenced sample was unstimulated CD8+ T cells sorted from spleen or lymph node cells, taken before intestinal transplant. The chain uses TRBV9 and TRBJ1-4; D is unclear. CDR3 in amino acids: CASSVGGRGTNEKLFF. The CDR3 DNA reads TGTGCCAGCAGCGTAGGTGGGAGAGGGACTAATGAAAAACTGTTTTTT.